These 5 T cell receptor beta chains were all obtained from the same sample, sequenced in a study of blood T cell repertoires in COVID-19. Method: immunoSEQ multiplex PCR; TCRdb's copy keeps in-frame clones and lacks some. The repertoire holds around 430,000 clones, with about 87% as singletons. The specimen was PBMCs or T cells enriched from blood (not recorded which). These receptors came from a woman in her forties or fifties who had recovered from COVID-19.

This chain uses TRBV30 with TRBJ1-6; no reliable D call. Trimming took off 5 bases at V and 4 bases at J, with 21 bases between the two ends. The germline V gene encodes CDR1 GTSNPN and CDR2 SVGIG (reference sequence). CDR3 length: 17 amino acids. The DNA of the CDR3 is TGTGCCTGGGCTCCCGGGTGGGAGACGGCTTATAATTCACCCCTCCACTTT. It is translated as CAWAPGWETAYNSPLHF.

J is TRBJ2-3 and V is TRBV7-2, with 7 bases identical to TRBD2. CDR1 is SGHTA, CDR2 FQGNSA, per germline. The V segment lost 2 bases and the J segment 0 bases; nucleotides outside the gene matches: 5. The CDR3 is 16 residues long. CDR3 coding DNA: TGTGCCAGCAGCTTATTGCCAGCGGGGAGCACAGATACGCAGTATTTT. Residues: CASSLLPAGSTDTQYF.

The V and J genes are TRBV2 and TRBJ1-2, with TRBD1 matching over 9 bases. V lost 9 bases, J lost 6 bases, and 14 bases stayed unmatched. Germline V lookup: CDR1 SNHLY, CDR2 FYNNEI. The CDR3 totals 15 residues. The CDR3 loop is CARAAVTGTGNGYTF. CDR3 in DNA: TGTGCCAGAGCAGCGGTAACCGGGACAGGGAATGGCTACACCTTC. The variable domain in full, with the rest retrieved from reference TRBV2 and TRBJ1-2, is EPEVTQTPSHQVTQMGQEVILRCVPISNHLYFYWYRQILGQKVEFLVSFYNNEISEKSEIFDDQFSVERPDGSNFTLKIRSTKLEDSAMYFCARAAVTGTGNGYTFGSGTRLTVV.

This chain connects TRBV18 to TRBJ1-1; D might be TRBD1 (5 bases). The V end lost 0 bases, the J end lost 4 bases, and 18 bases lay between the germline ends. CDR3 length: 17 residues. The germline CDR1 and CDR2 sequences are KGHSH and LQKENI. The CDR3 DNA reads as TGTGCCAGCTCACCACCGGGACTGGATCGGCGTAGCACTGAAGCTTTCTTT. Translated: CASSPPGLDRRSTEAFF.

V and J are TRBV27 and TRBJ1-5; tentative D call: TRBD1 (6 bases). Germline-derived CDR1 and CDR2 are MNHEY and SMNVEV (reference sequence). Trimming stripped 4 bases from V and 6 bases from J, with 7 bases between. The CDR3 is 12 amino acids. The CDR3 reads CASSSTGQPQHF. As DNA, the CDR3 is TGTGCCAGCAGTTCGACAGGTCAGCCCCAGCATTTT.